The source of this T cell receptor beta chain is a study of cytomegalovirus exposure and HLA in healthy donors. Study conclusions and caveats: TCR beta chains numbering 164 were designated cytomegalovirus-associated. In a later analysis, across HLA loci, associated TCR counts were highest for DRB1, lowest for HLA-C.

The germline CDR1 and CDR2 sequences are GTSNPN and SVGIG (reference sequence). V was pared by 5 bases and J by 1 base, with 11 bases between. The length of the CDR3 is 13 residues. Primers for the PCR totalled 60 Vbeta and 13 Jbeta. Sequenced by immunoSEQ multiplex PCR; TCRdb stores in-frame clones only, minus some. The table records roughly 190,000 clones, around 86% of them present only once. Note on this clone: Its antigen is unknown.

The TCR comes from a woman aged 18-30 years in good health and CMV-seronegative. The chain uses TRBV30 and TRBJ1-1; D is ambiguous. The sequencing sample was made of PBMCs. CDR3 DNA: TGTGCCTGGTCCCCAGCGGGGAACACTGAAGCTTTCTTT. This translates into CAWSPAGNTEAFF.